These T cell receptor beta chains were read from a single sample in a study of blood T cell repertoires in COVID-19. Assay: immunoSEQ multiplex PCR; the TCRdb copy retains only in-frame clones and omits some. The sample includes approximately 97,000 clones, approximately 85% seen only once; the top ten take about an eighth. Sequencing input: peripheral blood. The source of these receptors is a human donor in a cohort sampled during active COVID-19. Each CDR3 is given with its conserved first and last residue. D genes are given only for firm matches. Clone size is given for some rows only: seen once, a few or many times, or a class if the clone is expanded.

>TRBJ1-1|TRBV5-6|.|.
CASSFPGGTEAFF
TGTGCCAGCAGCTTTCCCGGTGGTACTGAAGCTTTCTTT
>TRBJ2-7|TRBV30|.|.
CAWTEGNPYEQYF
TGTGCCTGGACGGAGGGAAACCCCTACGAGCAGTACTTC
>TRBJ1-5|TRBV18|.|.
CASRHPEGNQPQHF
TGTGCCAGCCGTCATCCGGAGGGGAATCAGCCCCAGCATTTT
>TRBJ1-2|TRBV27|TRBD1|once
CASSLSRQGVNYGYTF
TGTGCCAGCAGTTTATCACGACAGGGAGTTAACTATGGCTACACCTTC
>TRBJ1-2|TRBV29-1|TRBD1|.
CSVEDPYRDRGTPNYGYTF
TGCAGCGTTGAAGATCCTTACCGGGACAGGGGGACCCCCAACTATGGCTACACCTTC
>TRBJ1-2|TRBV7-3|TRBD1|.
CASSSGQGGGYTF
TGTGCCAGCAGCTCGGGACAGGGTGGAGGCTACACCTTC
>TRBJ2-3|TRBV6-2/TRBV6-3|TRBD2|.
CASSYLAGRSTDTQYF
TGTGCCAGCAGTTACCTAGCGGGGAGGTCCACAGATACGCAGTATTTT
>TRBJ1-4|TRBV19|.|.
CASNGTPDEKLFF
TGTGCCAGTAATGGGACACCGGACGAAAAACTGTTTTTT
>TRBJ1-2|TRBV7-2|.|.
CASSLTSAGGFGYTF
TGTGCCAGCAGCCTTACTTCGGCGGGTGGGTTTGGCTACACCTTC
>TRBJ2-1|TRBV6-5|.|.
CASSRLKEGSGEQFF
TGTGCCAGCAGTAGGCTGAAAGAGGGATCAGGTGAGCAGTTCTTC
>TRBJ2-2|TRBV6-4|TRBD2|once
CASSSVAGGPGELFF
TGTGCCAGCAGTTCCGTCGCGGGAGGGCCGGGGGAGCTGTTTTTT
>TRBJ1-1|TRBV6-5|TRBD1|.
CASSTGTGGTEAFF
TGTGCCAGCAGCACCGGGACAGGGGGCACTGAAGCTTTCTTT
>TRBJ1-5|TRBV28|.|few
CASRAGNNQPQHF
TGTGCCAGTCGTGCCGGGAACAATCAGCCCCAGCATTTT
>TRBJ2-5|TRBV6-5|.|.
CASSYGGTQYF
TGTGCCAGCAGTTACGGAGGAACCCAGTACTTC
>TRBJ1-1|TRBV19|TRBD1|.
CASTPSRQGSTEAFF
TGTGCCAGTACCCCAAGTCGACAGGGGAGCACTGAAGCTTTCTTT
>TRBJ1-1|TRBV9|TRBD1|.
CASSVGTGSNTEAFF
TGTGCCAGCAGCGTAGGGACAGGGTCGAACACTGAAGCTTTCTTT
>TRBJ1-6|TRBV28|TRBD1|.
CASVGGANSPLHF
TGTGCCAGCGTAGGGGGCGCAAATTCACCCCTCCACTTT
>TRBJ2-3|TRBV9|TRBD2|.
CASSVGTRGGDTQYF
TGTGCCAGCAGCGTAGGGACTCGCGGGGGAGATACGCAGTATTTT
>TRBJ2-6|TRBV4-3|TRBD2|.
CASSKGRASGNSGANVLTF
TGCGCCAGCAGCAAAGGAAGGGCTAGCGGTAACTCTGGGGCCAACGTCCTGACTTTC
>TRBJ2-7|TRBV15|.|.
CATTILGPGRHEQYF
TGTGCCACCACCATATTGGGGCCGGGTCGCCACGAGCAGTACTTC
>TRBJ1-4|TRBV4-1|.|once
CASSQEVIGTLATNEKLFF
TGCGCCAGCAGCCAAGAGGTCATTGGGACACTTGCAACTAATGAAAAACTGTTTTTT
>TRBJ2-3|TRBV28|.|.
CASTRVATDTQYF
TGTGCCAGTACCCGAGTTGCGACAGATACGCAGTATTTT
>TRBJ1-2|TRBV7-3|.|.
CASSLGRKLLRLYGYTF
TGTGCCAGCAGCCTGGGGCGGAAGCTCCTTCGACTCTATGGCTACACCTTC
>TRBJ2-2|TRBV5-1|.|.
CASSLWAGRQNTGELFF
TGCGCCAGCAGCTTGTGGGCAGGGCGACAGAACACCGGGGAGCTGTTTTTT
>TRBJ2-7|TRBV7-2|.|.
CASSLGGVVGTEQYF
TGTGCCAGCAGCTTAGGGGGCGTGGTTGGTACCGAGCAGTACTTC
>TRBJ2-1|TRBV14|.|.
CASSQDLVGHFYNYNEQFF
TGTGCCAGCAGCCAAGATCTGGTCGGTCACTTTTATAATTACAATGAGCAGTTCTTC
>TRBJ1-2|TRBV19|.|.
CASSIVGRAYGYTF
TGTGCCAGTAGTATCGTGGGCAGGGCTTATGGCTACACCTTC
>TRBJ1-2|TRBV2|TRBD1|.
CASSGGTGDWGYYGYTF
TGTGCCAGCAGTGGAGGGACAGGGGATTGGGGGTACTATGGCTACACCTTC
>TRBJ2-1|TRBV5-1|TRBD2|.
CASSLGGLARTYNEQFF
TGCGCCAGCAGCTTGGGGGGACTAGCTAGGACCTACAATGAGCAGTTCTTC
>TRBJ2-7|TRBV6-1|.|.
CASSETSYEQYF
TGTGCCAGCAGTGAAACTAGCTACGAGCAGTACTTC
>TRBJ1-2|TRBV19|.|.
CASSAQGRANYGYTF
TGTGCCAGTAGTGCCCAGGGCCGAGCTAACTATGGCTACACCTTC
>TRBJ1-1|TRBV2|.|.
CASSLKQGGSTEAFF
TGTGCCAGCAGTCTAAAACAGGGCGGTAGCACTGAAGCTTTCTTT